Listed below are T cell receptor beta chains from one sample, sequenced in a study of T cells in Graves' hyperthyroidism and ophthalmopathy. TCRdb fed the multiplex PCR reads into MiXCR, producing one record per CDR3 protein. This table holds fewer than 650,000 distinct CDR3 sequences, over 12% found once. Sequenced material: blood. The origin of the receptors is a woman under 30 with Graves' ophthalmopathy. Each CDR3 is given with its conserved first and last residue. The order of the fields is J gene, V gene, D gene, clone size, CDR3 DNA, CDR3 protein. The D gene is left open where the match is weak. For some rows the clone size is stated as once, few or many, or as a class when expanded; others skip it.

>TRBJ1-1|TRBV29-1|-|-
TGCAGCGTGGTACCAGCTTTCTTT
CSVVPAFF
>TRBJ2-1|TRBV6-2/TRBV6-3|TRBD2|-
TGTGCCAGCAGAGGACTAGCGGGAGGGTACTCCTACAATGAGCAGTTCTTC
CASRGLAGGYSYNEQFF
>TRBJ2-7|TRBV4-1|-|-
TGCGCCAGCAGCCAAGAGATTGGGGCGGGCGGAGAGCAGTACTTC
CASSQEIGAGGEQYF
>TRBJ2-1|TRBV6-2/TRBV6-3|TRBD1|-
TGTGCCAGCAGTAGAGTCAATACCGGGACAGCCACCTACAATGAGCAGTTCTTC
CASSRVNTGTATYNEQFF
>TRBJ1-5|TRBV7-2|-|-
TGTGCCAGCGGGATGTTTAGCAATCAGCCCCAGCATTTT
CASGMFSNQPQHF
>TRBJ2-3|TRBV19|TRBD2|-
TGTGCCAGTAGCCCGACCGGGACTAGCGGGGTTAGCACAGATACGCAGTATTTT
CASSPTGTSGVSTDTQYF
>TRBJ1-1|TRBV5-6|-|many
TGTGCCAGCAACGACAGAGAGAACACTGAAGCTTTCTTT
CASNDRENTEAFF
>TRBJ2-5|TRBV18|TRBD1|many
TGTGCCAGCTCACCAATTCAGGGGGCAGAGACCCAGTACTTC
CASSPIQGAETQYF
>TRBJ2-2|TRBV24-1|-|-
TGTGCCACCAGTGATACCAGCTGGGGGGAGCTGTTTTTT
CATSDTSWGELFF
>TRBJ2-1|TRBV5-1|-|many
TGCGCCAGCGCCGGATCCAATGAGCAGTTCTTC
CASAGSNEQFF